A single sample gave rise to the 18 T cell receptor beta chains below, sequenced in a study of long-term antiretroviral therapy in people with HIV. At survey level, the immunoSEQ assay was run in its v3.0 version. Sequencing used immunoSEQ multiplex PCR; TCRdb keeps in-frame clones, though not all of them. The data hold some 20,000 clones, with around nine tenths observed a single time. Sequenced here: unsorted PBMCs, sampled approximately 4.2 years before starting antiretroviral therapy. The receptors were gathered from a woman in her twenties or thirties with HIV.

The CDR3: CASSLGTGLYGYTF. The CDR3 DNA reads TGCGCCAGCAGCTTGGGGACAGGGCTCTATGGCTACACCTTC. The gene calls are TRBV5-1 and TRBJ1-2, with TRBD1 matching over 8 bases. Germline lookup yields CDR1 SGHRS and CDR2 YFSETQ. V shed 0 bases, J shed 4 bases, and the junction held 2 bases outside the gene matches. This CDR3 contains 14 residues.

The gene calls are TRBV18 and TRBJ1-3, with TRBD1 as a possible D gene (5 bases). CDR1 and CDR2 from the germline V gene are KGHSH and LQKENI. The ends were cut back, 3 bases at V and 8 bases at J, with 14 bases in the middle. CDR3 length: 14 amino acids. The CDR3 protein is CASSPLGTSDTIYF. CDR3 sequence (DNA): TGTGCCAGCTCACCGCTCGGGACGTCAGACACCATATATTTT.

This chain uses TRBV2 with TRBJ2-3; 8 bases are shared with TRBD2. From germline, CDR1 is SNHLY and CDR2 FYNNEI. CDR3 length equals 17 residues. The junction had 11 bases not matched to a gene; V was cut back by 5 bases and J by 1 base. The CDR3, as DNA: TGTGCCAGCAGTACCATACTCGGGGGGGCTCGCACAGATACGCAGTATTTT. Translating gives CASSTILGGARTDTQYF.

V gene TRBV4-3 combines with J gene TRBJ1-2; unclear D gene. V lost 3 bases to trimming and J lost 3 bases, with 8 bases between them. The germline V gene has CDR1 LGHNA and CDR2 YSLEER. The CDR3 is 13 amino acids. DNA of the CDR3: TGCGCCAGCAGCCAGACCCTTGACTATGGCTACACCTTC. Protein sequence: CASSQTLDYGYTF.

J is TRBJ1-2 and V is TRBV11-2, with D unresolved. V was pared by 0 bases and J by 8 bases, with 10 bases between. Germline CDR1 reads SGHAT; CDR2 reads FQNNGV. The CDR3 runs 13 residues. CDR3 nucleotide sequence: TGTGCCAGCAGCTTAGATCAGCGGGGAGGCTACACCTTC. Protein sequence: CASSLDQRGGYTF.

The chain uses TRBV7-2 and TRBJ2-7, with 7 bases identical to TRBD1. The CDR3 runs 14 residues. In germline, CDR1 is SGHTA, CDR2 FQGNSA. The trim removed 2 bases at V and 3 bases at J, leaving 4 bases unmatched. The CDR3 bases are TGTGCCAGCAGCTTAAAGACAGGGAACTACGAGCAGTACTTC. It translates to CASSLKTGNYEQYF.

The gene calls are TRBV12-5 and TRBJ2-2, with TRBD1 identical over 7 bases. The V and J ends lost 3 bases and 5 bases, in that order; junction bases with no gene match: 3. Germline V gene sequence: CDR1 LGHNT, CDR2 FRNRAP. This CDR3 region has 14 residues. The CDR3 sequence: CASGFGTETGELFF. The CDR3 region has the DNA TGTGCTAGTGGTTTCGGGACAGAGACCGGGGAGCTGTTTTTT.

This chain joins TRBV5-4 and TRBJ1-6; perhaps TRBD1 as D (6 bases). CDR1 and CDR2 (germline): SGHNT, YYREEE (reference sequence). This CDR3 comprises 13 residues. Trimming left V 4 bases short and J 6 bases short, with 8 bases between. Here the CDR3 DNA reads TGTGCCAGCAGCCTACAGGGTAATTCACCCCTCCACTTT. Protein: CASSLQGNSPLHF.

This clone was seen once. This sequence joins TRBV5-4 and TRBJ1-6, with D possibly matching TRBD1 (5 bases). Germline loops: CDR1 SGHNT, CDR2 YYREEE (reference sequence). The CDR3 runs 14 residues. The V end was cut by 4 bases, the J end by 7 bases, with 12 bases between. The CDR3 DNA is TGTGCCAGCAGCCTCGACAGTGGAAATTCACCCCTCCACTTT. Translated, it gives CASSLDSGNSPLHF.

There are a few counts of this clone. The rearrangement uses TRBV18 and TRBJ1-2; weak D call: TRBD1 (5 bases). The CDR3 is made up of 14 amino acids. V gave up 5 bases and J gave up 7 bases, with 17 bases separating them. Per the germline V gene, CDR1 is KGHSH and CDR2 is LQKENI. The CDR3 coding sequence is TGTGCCAGCTCAAAGGGCGCAGGGTTCAGTGGCTACACCTTC. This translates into CASSKGAGFSGYTF.

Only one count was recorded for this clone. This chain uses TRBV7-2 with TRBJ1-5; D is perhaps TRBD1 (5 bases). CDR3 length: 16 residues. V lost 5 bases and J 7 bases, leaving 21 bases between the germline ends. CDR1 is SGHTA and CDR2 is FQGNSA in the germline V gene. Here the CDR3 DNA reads TGTGCCAGCAGCGCCCAGAGTGGCCAGGGCGGGCAGCCCCAGCATTTT. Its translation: CASSAQSGQGGQPQHF. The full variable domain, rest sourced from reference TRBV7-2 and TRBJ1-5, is GAGVSQSPSNKVTEKGKDVELRCDPISGHTALYWYRQSLGQGLEFLIYFQGNSAPDKSGLPSDRFSAERTGGSVSTLTIQRTQQEDSAVYLCASSAQSGQGGQPQHFGDGTRLSIL.

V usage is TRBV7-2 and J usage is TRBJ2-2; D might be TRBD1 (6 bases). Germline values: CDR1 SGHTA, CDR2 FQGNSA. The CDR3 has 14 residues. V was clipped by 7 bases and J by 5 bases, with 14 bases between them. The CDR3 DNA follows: TGTGCCAGCACTTTACAGCAGGGGACCGGGGAGCTGTTTTTT. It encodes CASTLQQGTGELFF.

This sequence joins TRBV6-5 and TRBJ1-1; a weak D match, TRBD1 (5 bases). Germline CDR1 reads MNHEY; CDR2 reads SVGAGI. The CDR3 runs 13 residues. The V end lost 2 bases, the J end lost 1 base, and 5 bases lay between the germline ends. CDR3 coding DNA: TGTGCCAGCAGTTACGGGGGGAACACTGAAGCTTTCTTT. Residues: CASSYGGNTEAFF.

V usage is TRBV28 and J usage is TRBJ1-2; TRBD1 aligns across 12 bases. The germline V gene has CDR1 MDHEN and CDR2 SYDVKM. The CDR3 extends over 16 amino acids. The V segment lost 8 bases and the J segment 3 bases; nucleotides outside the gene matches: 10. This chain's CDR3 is CASLKVGQGAYYGYTF. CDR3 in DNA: TGTGCCAGCCTCAAGGTGGGACAGGGGGCGTACTATGGCTACACCTTC.

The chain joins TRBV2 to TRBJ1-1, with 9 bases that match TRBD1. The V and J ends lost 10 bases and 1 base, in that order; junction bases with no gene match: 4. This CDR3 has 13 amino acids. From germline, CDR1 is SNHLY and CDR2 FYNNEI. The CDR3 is CATQTGGNTEAFF. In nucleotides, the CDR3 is TGTGCCACTCAGACAGGGGGGAACACTGAAGCTTTCTTT.

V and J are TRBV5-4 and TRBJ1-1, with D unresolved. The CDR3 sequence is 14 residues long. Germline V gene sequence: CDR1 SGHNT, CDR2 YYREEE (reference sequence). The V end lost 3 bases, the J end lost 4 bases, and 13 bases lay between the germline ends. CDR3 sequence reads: CASSSARVITEAFF. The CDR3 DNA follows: TGTGCCAGCAGCTCTGCAAGGGTTATCACTGAAGCTTTCTTT.

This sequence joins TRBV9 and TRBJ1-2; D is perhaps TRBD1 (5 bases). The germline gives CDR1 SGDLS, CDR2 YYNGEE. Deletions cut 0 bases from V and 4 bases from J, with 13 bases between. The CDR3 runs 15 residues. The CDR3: CASSVAGDSSYGYTF. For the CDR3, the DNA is TGTGCCAGCAGCGTAGCAGGCGACAGCTCCTATGGCTACACCTTC.

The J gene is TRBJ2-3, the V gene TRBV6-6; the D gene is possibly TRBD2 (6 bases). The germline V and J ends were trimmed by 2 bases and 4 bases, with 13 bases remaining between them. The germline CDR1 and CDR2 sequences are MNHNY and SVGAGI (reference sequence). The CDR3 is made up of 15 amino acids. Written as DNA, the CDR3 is TGTGCCAGCAGTTACGATTATGGGGAGGCAGATACGCAGTATTTT. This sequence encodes CASSYDYGEADTQYF.